The next 4 T cell receptor beta chains were all read from a single sample in a study of blood T cell repertoires in COVID-19 (TCRdb year 2020). The library was produced with the immunoSEQ multiplex PCR assay. TCRdb took over this immuneACCESS table, retaining in-frame rearrangements with V and J assigned. Such tables are incomplete; in checked studies, under half of the missing clones stem from an unresolved V gene, and the remainder is unexplained. The sample table holds a few hundred thousand clones, of which approximately 86% were seen once. Jointly, the top ten make up over 4% of the sample. Sequencing was carried out using peripheral blood. Receptors originate from an older woman with COVID-19, enrolled during active disease.

The chain combines TRBV18 with TRBJ2-7; 7 bases fit TRBD2. The V segment lost 4 bases and the J segment 4 bases; nucleotides outside the gene matches: 10. This CDR3 contains 15 residues. CDR1 KGHSH and CDR2 LQKENI come from the germline V gene. CDR3 DNA sequence: TGTGCCAGCTCACGTCCCGGGACTACCCTATACGAGCAGTACTTC. It translates to CASSRPGTTLYEQYF.

The count of this clone is one. CDR3 bases: TGTGCCAGCAGTGAGGCCAGGGGGCCGGGCAATCAGCCCCAGCATTTT. This encodes CASSEARGPGNQPQHF. The rearrangement links TRBV28 to TRBJ1-5; 8 bases map to TRBD1. The CDR3 loop spans 16 amino acids. The ends lost 5 bases at V and 2 bases at J; junction bases unmatched: 8. CDR1 MDHEN and CDR2 SYDVKM come from the germline V gene.

Regarding this clone: The sample contains more than one DNA sequence encoding this CDR3. The rearrangement links TRBV27 to TRBJ2-6, with a possible D match to TRBD2 (5 bases). V was pared by 6 bases and J by 1 base, with 10 bases between. Germline V gene data show CDR1 as MNHEY and CDR2 as SMNVEV (reference sequence). The CDR3 is 15 residues long. The CDR3 DNA reads as TGTGCCAGCAGCCTCAGCGGATCTGGGGCCAACGTCCTGACTTTC. Translated, it gives CASSLSGSGANVLTF.

This chain joins TRBV6-5 and TRBJ1-5, with 8 nucleotides matching TRBD1. V shed 4 bases, J shed 3 bases, and the junction held 2 bases outside the gene matches. CDR3 size: 14 residues. The germline V gene has CDR1 MNHEY and CDR2 SVGAGI. CDR3 nucleotides: TGTGCCAGCAGTTCGGGACAGGACAATCAGCCCCAGCATTTT. Amino acid sequence: CASSSGQDNQPQHF.